The 9 T cell receptor beta chains listed next were all sequenced from one sample in a study of T cell responses to AZD1222 COVID-19 vaccine. The table came from immunoSEQ multiplex PCR; TCRdb's copy has only in-frame clones and leaves some out. The sample yields about 160,000 clones, about 90% seen once. The sequences come from peripheral blood, collected on day 0 of AZD1222 vaccination. These receptor sequences come from an adult in good health.

V and J are TRBV2 and TRBJ2-3; 11 bases align to TRBD2. Germline V gene data show CDR1 as SNHLY and CDR2 as FYNNEI. The CDR3 has 15 residues. V lost 11 bases to trimming and J lost 5 bases; unmatched junction nucleotides: 12. CDR3 bases: TGTGCCGGAGGACAGACTAGCGGGACAGTAGATACGCAGTATTTT. This codes for CAGGQTSGTVDTQYF.

The chain recombines TRBV10-3 with TRBJ2-1; 7 nucleotides match TRBD2. The CDR3 is made up of 16 amino acids. Germline V gene sequence: CDR1 ENHRY, CDR2 SYGVKD. Unmatched junction bases numbered 8, after V lost 6 bases and J lost 0 bases. CDR3 residues: CAISGTSAGSYNEQFF. The CDR3 nucleotides are TGTGCCATCAGCGGAACTAGCGCCGGCTCCTACAATGAGCAGTTCTTC.

The V and J genes are TRBV7-6 and TRBJ2-7, with 11 bases aligning to TRBD2. Germline V gene data show CDR1 as SGHVS and CDR2 as FNYEAQ. This CDR3 contains 14 residues. Germline trimming cut 4 bases from V and 6 bases from J; bases unmatched to any gene: 5. The CDR3 here is CASSSVLAGGEQYF. The CDR3 DNA is TGTGCCAGCAGCTCGGTCCTAGCGGGAGGCGAGCAGTACTTC.

Points on this clone: This sample also contains other DNA sequences that code for the same CDR3. The V gene is TRBV20-1, the J gene TRBJ1-4; D unclear. Trimming removed 5 bases at V and 5 bases at J, with 6 bases between. This CDR3 spans 11 amino acids. Germline V lookup: CDR1 DFQATT, CDR2 SNEGSKA (reference sequence). CDR3 coding DNA: TGCAGTGCTCGATACAATGAAAAACTGTTTTTT. Encoded protein: CSARYNEKLFF.

The chain employs TRBV6-5 and TRBJ1-4, with a tentative D call TRBD1 (5 bases). The CDR3 extends over 13 amino acids. In germline, CDR1 is MNHEY, CDR2 SVGAGI. Trimming took 10 bases from V and 6 from J, leaving 15 bases between them. CDR3 nucleotides: TGTGCCACTCACCAGGGCAGGGATGAAAAACTGTTTTTT. Amino acid sequence: CATHQGRDEKLFF.

The chain carries TRBV6-4 and TRBJ1-1; the D is unclear. The V gene lost 2 bases and the J gene lost 1 base, with 17 bases spanning the gap. The germline gives CDR1 MRHNA, CDR2 SNTAGT. The CDR3 is 17 amino acids. The CDR3 DNA is TGTGCCAGCAGTGACCCACTTCTATCGGGCCCGAACACTGAAGCTTTCTTT. Translating it yields CASSDPLLSGPNTEAFF.

V usage is TRBV19 and J usage is TRBJ2-1; the D gene is possibly TRBD1 (5 bases). Germline CDR1 is LNHDA and CDR2 is SQIVND (reference sequence). V was shortened by 3 bases and J by 7 bases, with 22 bases between the two germline ends. CDR3 length: 17 residues. CDR3 protein: CASSISWATTVTNEQFF. The CDR3 bases are TGTGCCAGTAGTATTTCGTGGGCTACGACAGTAACGAATGAGCAGTTCTTC. The whole variable domain, remainder taken from reference TRBV19 and TRBJ2-1, is DGGITQSPKYLFRKEGQNVTLSCEQNLNHDAMYWYRQDPGQGLRLIYYSQIVNDFQKGDIAEGYSVSREKKESFPLTVTSAQKNPTAFYLCASSISWATTVTNEQFFGPGTRLTVL.

V gene TRBV19 combines with J gene TRBJ2-7, with 10 bases aligning to TRBD2. V trimming: 5 bases; J trimming: 1 base; junction bases outside the gene matches: 2. Germline values: CDR1 LNHDA, CDR2 SQIVND (reference sequence). The CDR3 has 14 residues. The CDR3 nucleotides read TGTGCCAGTAGTCCTAGCGGGGGATCCTACGAGCAGTACTTC. It specifies CASSPSGGSYEQYF.

The rearrangement links TRBV5-1 to TRBJ1-4; 8 nucleotides agree with TRBD1. V trimming: 1 base; J trimming: 8 bases; junction bases outside the gene matches: 10. CDR3 length: 16 amino acids. Looked up from germline, CDR1 is SGHRS and CDR2 is YFSETQ. CDR3 amino acids: CASSLNEIRTGEKLFF. DNA for the CDR3: TGCGCCAGCAGCTTGAATGAGATACGGACAGGGGAAAAACTGTTTTTT.